These 21 T cell receptor beta chains were all obtained from the same sample, sequenced in a study of T cells in Graves' hyperthyroidism and ophthalmopathy. The CDR3 regions of TCR beta were amplified from RNA transcripts. With the HTBI primer set, the TCR CDR3 went through a first round of RT-PCR. TCRdb reprocessed the multiplex PCR reads via MiXCR and lists one record per CDR3 protein. The repertoire holds hundreds of thousands of distinct CDR3 sequences, more than 20% seen once, with approximately 30% in the top ten. Sequencing was carried out using blood. All receptors derive from a man aged 25 to 40 with Graves' ophthalmopathy.

The chain recombines TRBV7-2 with TRBJ2-3; TRBD1 matches at 8 bases. Germline V gives CDR1 SGHTA, CDR2 FQGNSA. CDR3 length: 16 amino acids. V shed 7 bases and J 4 bases; nucleotides not matched to a gene: 13. For the CDR3, the DNA is TGTGCCAGCACCCAACCCGGGGCAGGGGGCCCAGATACGCAGTATTTT. Translated: CASTQPGAGGPDTQYF.

The DNA for the CDR3 is TGTGCCAGCAGCCGAAGTAAGACAGATACGCAGTATTTT. It encodes CASSRSKTDTQYF. The rearrangement links TRBV7-9 to TRBJ2-3, with unresolved D. Germline V gives CDR1 SEHNR, CDR2 FQNEAQ (reference sequence). V lost 5 bases, J lost 3 bases, and 9 bases lay in between. This CDR3 region has 13 residues. Using reference TRBV7-9 and TRBJ2-3 for the parts outside the CDR3, the full variable domain is DTGVSQNPRHKITKRGQNVTFRCDPISEHNRLYWYRQTLGQGPEFLTYFQNEAQLEKSRLLSDRFSAERPKGSFSTLEIQRTEQGDSAMYLCASSRSKTDTQYFGPGTRLTVL.

J is TRBJ2-3 and V is TRBV2; 7 positions agree with TRBD2. V lost 6 bases, J lost 6 bases, and 6 bases stayed unmatched. This CDR3 contains 13 residues. CDR1 is SNHLY, CDR2 FYNNEI, per germline. The CDR3 region is CASREGGPDTQYF. The CDR3 nucleotides read TGTGCCAGCAGGGAGGGAGGGCCCGATACGCAGTATTTT. Together with reference TRBV2 and TRBJ2-3, the CDR3 gives the full variable domain: EPEVTQTPSHQVTQMGQEVILRCVPISNHLYFYWYRQILGQKVEFLVSFYNNEISEKSEIFDDQFSVERPDGSNFTLKIRSTKLEDSAMYFCASREGGPDTQYFGPGTRLTVL.

The V and J genes are TRBV24-1 and TRBJ2-3; TRBD1 might be the D (6 bases). V shed 2 bases and J shed 0 bases, with 17 bases lying between them. The CDR3 is 18 amino acids. Germline lookup yields CDR1 KGHDR and CDR2 SFDVKD. The CDR3 protein is CATSDSFRTARSTDTQYF. CDR3 in DNA: TGTGCCACCAGTGATTCGTTCAGGACAGCAAGAAGCACAGATACGCAGTATTTT.

V gene TRBV7-6 combines with J gene TRBJ2-3; 12 bases are shared with TRBD2. This CDR3 region has 16 residues. Looked up from germline, CDR1 is SGHVS and CDR2 is FNYEAQ. Losses at the gene ends were 3 bases for V and 3 bases for J; bases not matched to a gene: 4. Here the CDR3 DNA reads TGTGCCAGCAGCTTGACTAGCGGGAGTGTAACAGATACGCAGTATTTT. Translated: CASSLTSGSVTDTQYF. Full variable domain (missing parts from reference TRBV7-6 and TRBJ2-3): GAGVSQSPRYKVTKRGQDVALRCDPISGHVSLYWYRQALGQGPEFLTYFNYEAQQDKSGLPNDRFSAERPEGSISTLTIQRTEQRDSAMYRCASSLTSGSVTDTQYFGPGTRLTVL.

In this sample, this clonotype turned up a few times. The V gene is TRBV20-1, the J gene TRBJ2-1; the match to TRBD2 covers 9 bases. Germline CDR1 reads DFQATT; CDR2 reads SNEGSKA (reference sequence). The V gene end was trimmed by 4 bases and the J gene end by 3 bases; junction bases not matched to a gene: 4. The CDR3 is 14 residues long. The CDR3 loop reads CSAILAGFYNEQFF. CDR3 nucleotides: TGCAGTGCTATCCTAGCGGGATTCTACAATGAGCAGTTCTTC.

In its sample, this clonotype was seen a few times. The V call is TRBV5-1, the J call TRBJ1-2; D is perhaps TRBD1 (5 bases). Trimming stripped 1 base from V and 2 bases from J, with 9 bases between. This CDR3 is 14 amino acids long. The germline V gene encodes CDR1 SGHRS and CDR2 YFSETQ. In DNA, the CDR3 is TGCGCCAGCAGCTTGTCTTACAGGAACTATGGCTACACCTTC. Translating gives CASSLSYRNYGYTF.

V gene TRBV6-1 combines with J gene TRBJ2-7; 7 positions agree with TRBD1. The trim removed 10 bases at V and 3 bases at J, leaving 12 bases unmatched. This CDR3 spans 14 amino acids. CDR1 and CDR2 from the germline V gene are MNHNS and SASEGT. The CDR3 DNA follows: TGTGCCATCACCCCCTCACCAGGGGGCTACGAGCAGTACTTC. Protein product: CAITPSPGGYEQYF.

The V and J genes are TRBV11-2 and TRBJ1-4; the D gene is possibly TRBD1 (6 bases). V shed 5 bases and J shed 6 bases, with 22 bases lying between them. CDR1 is SGHAT, CDR2 FQNNGV, per germline. The CDR3 length is 17 residues. DNA of the CDR3: TGTGCCAGCAGCCGCCACCCTCCGGGACACCTTCATGAAAAACTGTTTTTT. Protein: CASSRHPPGHLHEKLFF.

This clonotype was recorded at least ten times. This chain joins TRBV28 and TRBJ1-1; D not resolved. This CDR3 is built from 15 residues. Trimming cost V 6 bases and J 0 bases, with 14 bases left between them. CDR1 and CDR2 from the germline V gene are MDHEN and SYDVKM. The CDR3 spells CASRGGNSMNTEAFF. Here the CDR3 DNA reads TGTGCCAGCAGGGGCGGTAACTCTATGAACACTGAAGCTTTCTTT.

This clonotype was picked up a small number of times. The chain links TRBV19 to TRBJ2-7, with D perhaps given as TRBD1 or TRBD2 (5 bases each). The V end lost 6 bases, the J end lost 0 bases, and 9 bases lay between the germline ends. CDR1 is LNHDA and CDR2 is SQIVND in the germline V gene (reference sequence). This CDR3 has 13 amino acids. In nucleotides, the CDR3 is TGTGCCAGTAGCGGGACCCACTCCTACGAGCAGTACTTC. The encoded protein is CASSGTHSYEQYF.

There are many counts of this clonotype. V and J are TRBV28 and TRBJ2-7; 9 bases agree with TRBD1. Unmatched junction bases numbered 5, after V lost 5 bases and J lost 3 bases. The CDR3 length is 14 residues. Germline CDR1 reads MDHEN; CDR2 reads SYDVKM. The DNA for the CDR3 is TGTGCCAGCAGTGTTGGACAGGGGTTCTACGAGCAGTACTTC. Translating it yields CASSVGQGFYEQYF.

The V call is TRBV4-3, the J call TRBJ1-4; no reliable D call. Trimming took 0 bases from V and 0 from J, leaving 5 bases between them. The CDR3 is made up of 15 amino acids. Germline V gene lookup returns CDR1 LGHNA and CDR2 YSLEER. This CDR3 reads CASSQEGSTNEKLFF. Here the CDR3 DNA reads TGCGCCAGCAGCCAAGAGGGTTCAACTAATGAAAAACTGTTTTTT.

This clonotype was seen a few times. This chain connects TRBV24-1 to TRBJ2-1; D unresolved. Trimming left V 3 bases short and J 3 bases short, with 11 bases between. This CDR3 has 15 amino acids. Germline V CDR1 and CDR2: KGHDR, SFDVKD. For the CDR3, the DNA is TGTGCCACCAGTGATAAGAAGGCCTTCTACAATGAGCAGTTCTTC. The encoded protein is CATSDKKAFYNEQFF.

This clonotype was found many times. This chain connects TRBV7-9 to TRBJ2-7, with 7 bases aligning to TRBD1. The germline CDR1 and CDR2 sequences are SEHNR and FQNEAQ (reference sequence). The CDR3 sequence is 12 residues long. With 5 bases clipped from V and 6 bases from J, the junction kept 4 bases outside the gene matches. CDR3: CASSRDSGEQYF. CDR3 DNA sequence: TGTGCCAGCAGCAGGGACAGTGGCGAGCAGTACTTC.

In DNA, the CDR3 is TGTGCCAGTAGTACAGGCTTTGACTCCTACGAGCAGTACTTC. Amino acids: CASSTGFDSYEQYF. V is TRBV19 and J is TRBJ2-7; no clear D gene. Deletions cut 4 bases from V and 0 bases from J, with 10 bases between. CDR3 length: 14 residues. CDR1 is LNHDA and CDR2 is SQIVND in the germline V gene (reference sequence).

Of note for this clonotype: A much larger clone is a single base away; this may be a read error. The rearrangement joins TRBV6-1 to TRBJ1-1, with 8 bases matching TRBD1. This CDR3 spans 17 amino acids. The V gene's germline CDR1 is MNHNS and CDR2 SASEGT. In DNA form, the CDR3 reads TGTGCCAGCGGTGAACATCCGGCAGGGGGCTGGGACACTGAAGCTTTCTTT. It translates to CASGEHPAGGWDTEAFF.

The chain couples TRBV12-3 or TRBV12-4 to TRBJ2-1; D not certain. The CDR3 runs to 16 residues. Trimming stripped 7 bases from V and 8 bases from J, with 24 bases between. The CDR3 loop reads CASTPLQVYSPDEQFF. In DNA, the CDR3 is TGTGCCAGCACCCCCCTGCAAGTTTACTCGCCCGATGAGCAGTTCTTC.

The rearrangement uses TRBV30 and TRBJ2-1; D not certain. The V gene lost 2 bases and the J gene lost 10 bases, with 15 bases spanning the gap. This CDR3 has 13 amino acids. CDR1 is GTSNPN, CDR2 SVGIG, per germline (reference sequence). CDR3 coding DNA: TGTGCCTGGAGTCTAGGTTCCGCAAGCGAGCAGTTCTTC. It translates to CAWSLGSASEQFF.

V usage is TRBV24-1 and J usage is TRBJ2-7; 9 bases are a match to TRBD2. The CDR3 sequence is 12 residues long. V lost 12 bases and J lost 3; bases outside the gene matches: 5. Germline V CDR1 and CDR2: KGHDR, SFDVKD. CDR3 nucleotide sequence: TGTGCCCTTTTAGCGGGAGACTACGAGCAGTACTTC. Its protein product is CALLAGDYEQYF.

This chain uses TRBV7-8 with TRBJ2-1, with 14 nucleotides matching TRBD2. The germline CDR1 and CDR2 sequences are SGHVS and FQNEAQ. This CDR3 has 15 residues. V gave up 0 bases and J gave up 13 bases; unmatched junction bases: 5. CDR3 sequence: CASSLARLAGGAQFF. As DNA, the CDR3 is TGTGCCAGCAGCTTAGCGCGACTAGCGGGAGGGGCCCAGTTCTTC.